Listed below are T cell receptor beta chains from one sample, sequenced in a study of T-cell memory formation after mild COVID-19. In TCRdb, the 5' RACE reads were re-called with MiXCR into one record per CDR3 protein. The table has approximately 440,000 distinct CDR3 sequences, around 19% seen once. The specimen sequenced was PBMCs or a T cell subset sorted from them (not recorded which). Receptors originate from an adult woman who had mild COVID-19 (a few samples of this study predate the infection). Cell type and time point are not known. Both conserved end residues are part of each CDR3. Fields, in order: V gene, clone size, CDR3 length, J gene, D gene, CDR3 DNA, CDR3 protein. D genes are given only for firm matches. Clone size is shown for a subset of rows, as once, few, many or a class of expanded clone.

TRBV27	.	16	TRBJ1-6	TRBD1	TGTGCCAGCAGCCCGTGGGGCAGGGGGGATAATTCACCCCTCCACTTT	CASSPWGRGDNSPLHF
TRBV12-3/TRBV12-4	.	15	TRBJ2-2	TRBD2	TGTGCCAGCAGTTTGAGCGGGAGGGGGACCGGGGAGCTGTTTTTT	CASSLSGRGTGELFF
TRBV24-1	many	17	TRBJ2-1	TRBD2	TGTGCCACCAGTGATTCCGGGACTAGCGGGGGCTACAATGAGCAGTTCTTC	CATSDSGTSGGYNEQFF
TRBV30	once	13	TRBJ2-7	TRBD1	TGTGCCTGGAGTGTACAGGGGGCCTACGAGCAGTACTTC	CAWSVQGAYEQYF
TRBV5-4	once	14	TRBJ1-5	.	TGTGCCAGCAGCTTTTTTGGGGACAATCAGCCCCAGCATTTT	CASSFFGDNQPQHF
TRBV12-3/TRBV12-4	.	13	TRBJ2-3	TRBD1	TGTGCCAGCAGTTCACGACAGGGCGGTACGCAGTATTTT	CASSSRQGGTQYF
TRBV24-1	few	16	TRBJ2-7	TRBD1	TGTGCCACCAGTGATCCGGGGGACAGGGTGAGTGGCGAGCAGTACTTC	CATSDPGDRVSGEQYF
TRBV6-2/TRBV6-3	.	14	TRBJ2-7	TRBD1	TGTGCCAGCAGCAACAGGGGCCTTGTAGACGAGCAGTACTTC	CASSNRGLVDEQYF
TRBV29-1	.	13	TRBJ2-3	.	TGCAGCGTTGAGGGGGGACACACAGATACGCAGTATTTT	CSVEGGHTDTQYF
TRBV15	few	14	TRBJ2-5	TRBD2	TGTGCCACCAGCATAGCGGGGGGGCAAGAGACCCAGTACTTC	CATSIAGGQETQYF
TRBV4-2	few	15	TRBJ1-2	.	TGTGCCAGCAGCCAAAGAGGGCAGGGGATGAGAGGCTACACCTTC	CASSQRGQGMRGYTF
TRBV15	.	11	TRBJ2-7	.	TGTGCCACCGCTAGCAGGGATGAGCAGTACTTC	CATASRDEQYF
TRBV5-4	.	13	TRBJ2-7	.	TGTGCCAGCAGTTACGGGCCCCCCTACGAGCAGTACTTC	CASSYGPPYEQYF
TRBV10-3	few	14	TRBJ2-5	.	TGTGCCATCAGTGAGGTCCTAAGCCGAGAGACCCAGTACTTC	CAISEVLSRETQYF
TRBV20-1	few	18	TRBJ2-1	TRBD2	TGCAGTGCAAGGGGACTAGCGGGAGTCAGGGGCTCCTACAATGAGCAGTTCTTC	CSARGLAGVRGSYNEQFF
TRBV3-1	.	14	TRBJ1-5	.	TGTGCCAGCAGCCAAAACAGGGCGGGCCAGCCCCAGCATTTT	CASSQNRAGQPQHF
TRBV7-9	few	16	TRBJ2-1	TRBD2	TGTGCCAGCAGCCACGTGGTGGCGGGAGTAAGCGATGAGCAGTTCTTC	CASSHVVAGVSDEQFF
TRBV13	.	14	TRBJ2-1	.	TGTGCCAGCAAAATAGGGACGCGGGGCAATGAGCAGTTCTTC	CASKIGTRGNEQFF
TRBV11-2	few	16	TRBJ2-3	TRBD2	TGTGCCAGCAGCTTTCGACTAGCGGGGGGGACAGATACGCAGTATTTT	CASSFRLAGGTDTQYF
TRBV24-1	many	15	TRBJ1-5	.	TGTGCCACCTATACTTCTCGGGCAGGGCGTCAGCCCCAGCATTTT	CATYTSRAGRQPQHF
TRBV10-2	.	13	TRBJ2-3	.	TGCGCCAGCAGCTCCGGGGACGGGGATACGCAGTATTTT	CASSSGDGDTQYF
TRBV3-1	.	15	TRBJ1-2	.	TGTGCCAGCAGCCAAGGCCTGGGGCAGCTCTATGGCTACACCTTC	CASSQGLGQLYGYTF
TRBV7-2	few	14	TRBJ2-1	.	TGTGCCAGCAGCATCGGCTACAGGGCTAATGAGCAGTTCTTC	CASSIGYRANEQFF
TRBV6-5	once	13	TRBJ1-2	TRBD1	TGTGCCACCCAGGGGGCGCAGAGCTATGGCTACACCTTC	CATQGAQSYGYTF
TRBV11-2	.	13	TRBJ2-3	.	TGTGCCAGCAGCTTTCTCCAGGGGGATACGCAGTATTTT	CASSFLQGDTQYF
TRBV30	.	16	TRBJ1-2	TRBD1	TGTGCCTGGAGTGTCGCGGGACAGGGTTCGAACTATGGCTACACCTTC	CAWSVAGQGSNYGYTF
TRBV4-3	.	18	TRBJ2-7	.	TGCGCCAGCAGCCAAGGAATGCGAAACAGGGCAAGAGCCTACGAGCAGTACTTC	CASSQGMRNRARAYEQYF
TRBV7-2	once	15	TRBJ2-7	.	TGTGCCAGCAGCTTACCAGCGGACCCACGCTACGAGCAGTACTTC	CASSLPADPRYEQYF
TRBV4-1	few	14	TRBJ2-3	.	TGCGCCAGCAGCCAAGACGAGATCACAGATACGCAGTATTTT	CASSQDEITDTQYF
TRBV7-3	.	14	TRBJ2-7	.	TGTGCCAGCAGCCAAGGGGGGGGCCTTTACGAGCAGTACTTC	CASSQGGGLYEQYF
TRBV3-1	few	15	TRBJ2-5	.	TGTGCCAGCAGCCCTCCCGGGACTTTGGGAGAGACCCAGTACTTC	CASSPPGTLGETQYF
TRBV11-2	few	16	TRBJ2-1	TRBD2	TGTGCCAGCAGCTCGATCACTAGCGGGCCCTACAATGAGCAGTTCTTC	CASSSITSGPYNEQFF
TRBV9	few	15	TRBJ2-1	.	TGTGCCAGCAGCGTAGCTTTCCTAGCGTCCCATGAGCAGTTCTTC	CASSVAFLASHEQFF
TRBV5-1	many	15	TRBJ1-2	.	TGCGCCAGCAGCTTGGATAACGGTGCTAACTATGGCTACACCTTC	CASSLDNGANYGYTF
TRBV5-5	.	17	TRBJ2-3	TRBD1	TGTGCCAGCAGCTTGCACACGACAGGGTCTAGCACAGATACGCAGTATTTT	CASSLHTTGSSTDTQYF
TRBV27	.	15	TRBJ2-7	TRBD1	TGTGCCAGCAGCAGGAACAGGGGTCGTCCTTCCGAGCAGTACTTC	CASSRNRGRPSEQYF
TRBV10-3	few	14	TRBJ1-2	.	TGTGCCATCAGTGAGGGACGGTTAAACTATGGCTACACCTTC	CAISEGRLNYGYTF
TRBV5-1	.	14	TRBJ2-1	TRBD2	TGCGCCAGCAGCCTACTTGCCGGGGGGTCAGAGCAGTTCTTC	CASSLLAGGSEQFF
TRBV19	once	13	TRBJ2-1	.	TGTGCCAGTAGTATAGATGTGTACAATGAGCAGTTCTTC	CASSIDVYNEQFF
TRBV12-3/TRBV12-4	.	14	TRBJ1-2	.	TGTGCCAGCAGCCCTGGGCGGGTGGGGTATGGCTACACCTTC	CASSPGRVGYGYTF
TRBV30	few	13	TRBJ2-1	.	TGTGCCTGGAGGAGGGAGTGGGGCAATGAGCAGTTCTTC	CAWRREWGNEQFF
TRBV11-2	few	15	TRBJ2-2	.	TGTGCCAGCAGCTTACAAGGCAGCTTCACCGGGGAGCTGTTTTTT	CASSLQGSFTGELFF
TRBV27	.	14	TRBJ1-1	.	TGTGCCAGCAGTTTATATGAGGGATCCGCTGAAGCTTTCTTT	CASSLYEGSAEAFF
TRBV6-4	.	15	TRBJ2-2	TRBD2	TGTGCCAGCAGTGACAACCGAGCGGGGGCCGGGGAGCTGTTTTTT	CASSDNRAGAGELFF
TRBV7-8	.	13	TRBJ1-2	.	TGTGCCAGCAGCACGGACAGAAAATATGGCTACACCTTC	CASSTDRKYGYTF
TRBV2	.	13	TRBJ1-2	.	TGTGCCAGCAGGGAAGACAGTAACTATGGCTACACCTTC	CASREDSNYGYTF
TRBV4-3	few	13	TRBJ1-1	.	TGCGCCAGCAGCCAAGATTGGGGGGCTGAAGCTTTCTTT	CASSQDWGAEAFF
TRBV19	.	13	TRBJ1-1	.	TGTGCCAGTAAAGCGGCTTCGAACACTGAAGCTTTCTTT	CASKAASNTEAFF
TRBV5-6	few	15	TRBJ2-7	.	TGTGCCAGCAGCCACTTCGGGGGCGCGGGGTACGAGCAGTACTTC	CASSHFGGAGYEQYF
TRBV3-1	few	13	TRBJ1-4	.	TGTGCCAGCAGCCAGGGGGCGATTGAAAAACTGTTTTTT	CASSQGAIEKLFF
TRBV11-2	.	18	TRBJ2-3	TRBD2	TGTGCCAGCAGCTTCCTAGGCGGACTAGCGGGGCGCACAGATACGCAGTATTTT	CASSFLGGLAGRTDTQYF
TRBV4-1	few	14	TRBJ2-7	TRBD1	TGCGCCAGCAGCCACCGGACAGGGAACTACGAGCAGTACTTC	CASSHRTGNYEQYF
TRBV10-3	few	14	TRBJ2-1	.	TGTGCCATCGGTCCTAGCACCTCCTACAATGAGCAGTTCTTC	CAIGPSTSYNEQFF
TRBV9	.	13	TRBJ1-2	TRBD1	TGTGCCAGCAGCTTCGGACAGGTCTATGGCTACACCTTC	CASSFGQVYGYTF